This record covers a single TCR beta chain. Its antigen is undetermined. The source of the sample is a study of T cells expressing NK-cell markers. Across the whole study: It was from sorted CD3+CD56+NKG2C+, CD3+CD56+NKG2C- and CD3+CD56-NKG2C+ T cells that TCR beta repertoires came.

TCRdb re-called the 5' RACE reads and shows each CDR3 protein once, DNA omitted. The specimen's table records a few hundred thousand distinct CDR3 sequences. Study outcomes and limitations: HCMV specificity was not established for the expanded NKG2C+ T cell clones. The leading position in the CD3+CD56-NKG2C+ fraction of four donors also went to these clonotypes. Six or seven donors had dominant NKG2C+ clonotypes that comprised about 1.0-7.5% of their CD8+ T cells.

Germline V gene lookup returns CDR1 SGHDN and CDR2 FVKESK. The CDR3 spans 16 residues. This clonotype was sampled from a man between 18 and 69 years old in good health. The rearrangement uses TRBV14 and TRBJ2-7; without DNA, the TCRdb call of TRBD1 cannot be checked. Sequencing was carried out using blood T cells: a sorted CD56 or NKG2C T cell subset, CD4+ or CD8+ T cells, or bulk PBMC T cells (not recorded which). The CDR3 protein is CASSKGRGTVPYEQYF.